The present TCR beta chain was sequenced within a study of beta chain features in type 1 diabetes. V lost 6 bases and J lost 2, with 11 bases in between. CDR3 size: 12 residues. Germline-derived CDR1 and CDR2 are SQVTM and ANQGSEA. The isolated RNA, all of it, was reverse transcribed, so expressed TCRB transcripts were what got sequenced. The protocol was immunoSEQ multiplex PCR, while the TCRdb copy is restricted to in-frame clones and leaves out a portion. The sample shows 500,000 to 700,000 clones, roughly 16% of them seen only once. This chain links TRBV29-1 with TRBJ2-7; the D gene is possibly TRBD1 (5 bases). Sequenced material: naive CD4+ T cells from blood. The receptor's source is a man younger than 35 in good health. CDR3 region: CSVGNRPYEQYF. CDR3 in DNA: TGCAGCGTGGGGAACAGGCCCTACGAGCAGTACTTC.